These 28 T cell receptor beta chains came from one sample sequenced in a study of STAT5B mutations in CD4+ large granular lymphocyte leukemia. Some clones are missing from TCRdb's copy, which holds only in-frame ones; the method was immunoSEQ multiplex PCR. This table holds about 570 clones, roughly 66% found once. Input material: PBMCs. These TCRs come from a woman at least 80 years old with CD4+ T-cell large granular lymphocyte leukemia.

The CDR3 loop reads CASRPGPATDTQYF. The DNA for the CDR3 is TGTGCCAGTCGACCGGGCCCCGCGACAGATACGCAGTATTTT. The genes are TRBV19 and TRBJ2-3; D not certain. CDR1 and CDR2 (germline): LNHDA, SQIVND (reference sequence). The V end lost 8 bases, the J end lost 3 bases, and 15 bases lay between the germline ends. This CDR3 spans 14 amino acids. Supplemented by reference TRBV19 and TRBJ2-3, the full variable domain reads DGGITQSPKYLFRKEGQNVTLSCEQNLNHDAMYWYRQDPGQGLRLIYYSQIVNDFQKGDIAEGYSVSREKKESFPLTVTSAQKNPTAFYLCASRPGPATDTQYFGPGTRLTVL.

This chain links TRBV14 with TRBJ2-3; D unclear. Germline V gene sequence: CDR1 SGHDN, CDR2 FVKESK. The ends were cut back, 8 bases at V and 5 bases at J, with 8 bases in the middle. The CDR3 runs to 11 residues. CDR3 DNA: TGTGCCAGCTCATGGGGAGATACGCAGTATTTT. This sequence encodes CASSWGDTQYF.

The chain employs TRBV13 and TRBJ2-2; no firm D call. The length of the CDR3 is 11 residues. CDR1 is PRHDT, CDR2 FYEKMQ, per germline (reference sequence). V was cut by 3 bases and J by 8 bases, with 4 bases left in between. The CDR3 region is CASSFAGELFF. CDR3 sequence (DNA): TGTGCCAGCAGCTTTGCAGGGGAGCTGTTTTTT.

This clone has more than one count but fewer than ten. The chain's CDR3 is CASIQNTLNTEAFF. CDR3 in DNA: TGTGCCAGTATCCAGAACACACTGAACACTGAAGCTTTCTTT. The chain employs TRBV19 and TRBJ1-1; D is unresolved. V was clipped by 7 bases and J by 0 bases, with 12 bases between them. There are 14 residues in the CDR3. Germline V gene lookup returns CDR1 LNHDA and CDR2 SQIVND (reference sequence).

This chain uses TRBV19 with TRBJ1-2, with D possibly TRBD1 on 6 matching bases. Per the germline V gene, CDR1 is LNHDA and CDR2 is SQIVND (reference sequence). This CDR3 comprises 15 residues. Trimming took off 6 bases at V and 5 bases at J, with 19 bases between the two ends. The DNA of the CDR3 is TGTGCCAGTAGCCAGCCAAGGGGGACGGCTTATGGCTACACCTTC. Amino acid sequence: CASSQPRGTAYGYTF.

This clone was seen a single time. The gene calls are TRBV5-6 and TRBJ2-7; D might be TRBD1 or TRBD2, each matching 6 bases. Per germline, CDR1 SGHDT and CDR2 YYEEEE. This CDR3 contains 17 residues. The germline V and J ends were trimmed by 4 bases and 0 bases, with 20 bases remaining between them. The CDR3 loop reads CASSLWGLGGSSYEQYF. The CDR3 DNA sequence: TGTGCCAGCAGCCTTTGGGGTCTCGGGGGCTCCTCCTACGAGCAGTACTTC.

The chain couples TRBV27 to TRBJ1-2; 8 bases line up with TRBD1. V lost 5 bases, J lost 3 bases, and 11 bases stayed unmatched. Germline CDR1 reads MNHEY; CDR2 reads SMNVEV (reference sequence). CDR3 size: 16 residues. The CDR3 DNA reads TGTGCCAGCAGTGTGACAGGGGCCGTAGGCCACTATGGCTACACCTTC. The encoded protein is CASSVTGAVGHYGYTF.

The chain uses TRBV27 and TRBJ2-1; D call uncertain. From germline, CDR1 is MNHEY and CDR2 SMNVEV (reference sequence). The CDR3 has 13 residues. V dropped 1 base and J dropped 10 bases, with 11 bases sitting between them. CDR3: CASSLLVGREQFF. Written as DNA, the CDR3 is TGTGCCAGCAGTTTATTGGTCGGCAGGGAGCAGTTCTTC.

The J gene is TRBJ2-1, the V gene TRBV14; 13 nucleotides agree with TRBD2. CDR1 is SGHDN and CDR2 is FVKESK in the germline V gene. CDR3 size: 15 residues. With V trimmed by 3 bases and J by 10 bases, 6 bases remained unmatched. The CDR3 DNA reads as TGTGCCAGCAGCCATAGGACTAGCGGGAGTTTGGAGCAGTTCTTC. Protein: CASSHRTSGSLEQFF.

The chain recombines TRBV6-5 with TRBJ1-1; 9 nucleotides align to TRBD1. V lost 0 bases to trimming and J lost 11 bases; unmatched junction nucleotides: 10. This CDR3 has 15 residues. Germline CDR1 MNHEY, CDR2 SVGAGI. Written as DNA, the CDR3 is TGTGCCAGCAGTTACTCCTCCTTACAGGGGGCGCCGGCTTTCTTT. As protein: CASSYSSLQGAPAFF.

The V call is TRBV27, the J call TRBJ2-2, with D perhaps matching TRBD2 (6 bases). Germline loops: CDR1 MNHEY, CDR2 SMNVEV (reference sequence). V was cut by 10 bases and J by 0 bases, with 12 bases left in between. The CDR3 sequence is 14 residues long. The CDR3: CATREAANTGELFF. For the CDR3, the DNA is TGTGCCACTAGGGAGGCAGCGAACACCGGGGAGCTGTTTTTT.

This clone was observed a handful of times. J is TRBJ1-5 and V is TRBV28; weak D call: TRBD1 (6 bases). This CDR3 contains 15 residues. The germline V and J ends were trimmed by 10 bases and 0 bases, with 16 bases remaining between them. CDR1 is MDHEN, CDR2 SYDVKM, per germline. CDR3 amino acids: CATGKGGDSNQPQHF. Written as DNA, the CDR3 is TGTGCCACTGGGAAAGGGGGAGATAGCAATCAGCCCCAGCATTTT.

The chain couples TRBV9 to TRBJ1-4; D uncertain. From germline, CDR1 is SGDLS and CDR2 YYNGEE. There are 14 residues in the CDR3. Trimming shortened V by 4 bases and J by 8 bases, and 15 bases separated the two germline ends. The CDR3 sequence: CASSSGSAAEKLFF. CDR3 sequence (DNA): TGTGCCAGCAGCTCAGGCTCCGCCGCGGAAAAACTGTTTTTT. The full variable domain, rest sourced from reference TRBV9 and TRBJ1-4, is DSGVTQTPKHLITATGQRVTLRCSPRSGDLSVYWYQQSLDQGLQFLIQYYNGEERAKGNILERFSAQQFPDLHSELNLSSLELGDSALYFCASSSGSAAEKLFFGSGTQLSVL.

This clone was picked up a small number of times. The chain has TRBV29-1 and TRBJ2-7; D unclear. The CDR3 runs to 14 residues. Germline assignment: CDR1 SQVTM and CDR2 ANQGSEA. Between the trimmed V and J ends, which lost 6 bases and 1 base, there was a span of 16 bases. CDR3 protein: CSVIPVSGSYEQYF. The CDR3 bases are TGCAGCGTGATACCCGTCTCGGGTTCCTACGAGCAGTACTTC.

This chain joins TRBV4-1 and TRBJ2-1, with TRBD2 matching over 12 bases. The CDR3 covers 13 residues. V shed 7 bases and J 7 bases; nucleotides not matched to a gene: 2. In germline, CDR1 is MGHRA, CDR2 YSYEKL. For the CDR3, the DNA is TGCGCCAGCACCACTAGCGGGGGGAATGAGCAGTTCTTC. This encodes CASTTSGGNEQFF.

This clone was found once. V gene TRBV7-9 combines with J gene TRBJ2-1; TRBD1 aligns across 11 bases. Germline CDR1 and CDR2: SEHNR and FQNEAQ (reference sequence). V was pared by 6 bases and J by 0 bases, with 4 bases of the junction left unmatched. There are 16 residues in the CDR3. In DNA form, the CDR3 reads TGTGCCAGCAGGTCCGGGACAGGGGGCTCCTACAATGAGCAGTTCTTC. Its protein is CASRSGTGGSYNEQFF.

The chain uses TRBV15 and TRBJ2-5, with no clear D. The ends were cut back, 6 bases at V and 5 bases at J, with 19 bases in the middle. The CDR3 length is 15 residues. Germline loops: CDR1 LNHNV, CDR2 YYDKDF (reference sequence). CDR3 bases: TGTGCCACCAGTCCACGGAGTACCGCTGAGGAGACCCAGTACTTC. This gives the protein CATSPRSTAEETQYF.

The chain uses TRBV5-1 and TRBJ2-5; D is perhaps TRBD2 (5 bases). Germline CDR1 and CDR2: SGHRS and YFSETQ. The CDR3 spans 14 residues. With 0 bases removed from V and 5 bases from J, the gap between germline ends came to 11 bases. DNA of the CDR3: TGCGCCAGCAGCTTGGACAGATCGGGGGAGACCCAGTACTTC. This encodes CASSLDRSGETQYF.

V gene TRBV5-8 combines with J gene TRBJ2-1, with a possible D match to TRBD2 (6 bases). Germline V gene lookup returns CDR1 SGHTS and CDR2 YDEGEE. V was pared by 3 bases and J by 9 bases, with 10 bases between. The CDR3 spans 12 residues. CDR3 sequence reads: CASSSSGSEQFF. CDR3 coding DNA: TGTGCCAGCAGCTCCAGCGGGTCTGAGCAGTTCTTC.

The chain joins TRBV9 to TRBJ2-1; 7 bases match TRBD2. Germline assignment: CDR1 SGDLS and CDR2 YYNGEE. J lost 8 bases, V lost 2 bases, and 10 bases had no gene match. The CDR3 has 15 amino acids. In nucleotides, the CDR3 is TGTGCCAGCAGCGTCTCTCCGGGAGGAGCATATGAGCAGTTCTTC. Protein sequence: CASSVSPGGAYEQFF.

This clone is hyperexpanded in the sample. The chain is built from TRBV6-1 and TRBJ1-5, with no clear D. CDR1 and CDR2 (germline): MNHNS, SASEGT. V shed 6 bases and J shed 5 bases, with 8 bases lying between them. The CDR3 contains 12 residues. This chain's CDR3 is CASRRNYQPQHF. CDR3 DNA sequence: TGTGCCAGCAGAAGGAATTATCAGCCCCAGCATTTT.

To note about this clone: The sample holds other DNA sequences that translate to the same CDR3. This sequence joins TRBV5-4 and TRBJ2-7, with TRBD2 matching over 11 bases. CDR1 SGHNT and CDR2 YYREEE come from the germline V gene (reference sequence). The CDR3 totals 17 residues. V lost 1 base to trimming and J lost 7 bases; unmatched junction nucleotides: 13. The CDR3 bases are TGTGCCAGCAGCTTGTGGTTAGCGGGAGGGGGGGTGGGGGAGCAGTACTTC. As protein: CASSLWLAGGGVGEQYF.

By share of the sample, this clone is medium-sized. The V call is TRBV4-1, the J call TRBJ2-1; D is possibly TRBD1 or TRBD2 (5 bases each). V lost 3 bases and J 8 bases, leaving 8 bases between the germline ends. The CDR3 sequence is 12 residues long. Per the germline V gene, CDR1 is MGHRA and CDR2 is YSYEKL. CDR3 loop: CASSHMGDEQFF. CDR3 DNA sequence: TGCGCCAGCAGCCATATGGGGGATGAGCAGTTCTTC.

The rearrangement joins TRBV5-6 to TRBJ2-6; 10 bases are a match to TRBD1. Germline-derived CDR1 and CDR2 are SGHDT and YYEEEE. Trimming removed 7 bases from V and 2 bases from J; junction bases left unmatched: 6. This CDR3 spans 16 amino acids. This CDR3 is CASGQGDSAGANVLTF. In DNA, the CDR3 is TGTGCCAGCGGACAGGGGGACTCTGCTGGGGCCAACGTCCTGACTTTC.

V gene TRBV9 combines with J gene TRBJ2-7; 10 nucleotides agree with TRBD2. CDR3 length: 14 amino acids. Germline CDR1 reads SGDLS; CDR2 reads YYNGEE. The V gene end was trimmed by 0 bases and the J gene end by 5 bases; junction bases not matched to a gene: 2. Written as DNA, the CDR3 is TGTGCCAGCAGCGTAGGGGGGACTAGCGACGAGCAGTACTTC. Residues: CASSVGGTSDEQYF.

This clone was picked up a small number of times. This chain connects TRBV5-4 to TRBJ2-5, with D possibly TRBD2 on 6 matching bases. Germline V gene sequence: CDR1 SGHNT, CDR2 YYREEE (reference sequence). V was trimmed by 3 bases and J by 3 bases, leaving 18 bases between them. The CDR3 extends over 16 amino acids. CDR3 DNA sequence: TGTGCCAGCAGCTCGAAGGGGCGGGGATGGGAAGAGACCCAGTACTTC. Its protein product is CASSSKGRGWEETQYF.

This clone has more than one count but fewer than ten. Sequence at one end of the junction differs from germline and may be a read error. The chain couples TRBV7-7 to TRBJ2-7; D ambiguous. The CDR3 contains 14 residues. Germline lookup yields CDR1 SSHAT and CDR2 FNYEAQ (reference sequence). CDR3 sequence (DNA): TGTGCTAGCAGCTTAGATGTAAGGGCGAGGGAGCAGTACTTC. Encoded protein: CASSLDVRAREQYF.

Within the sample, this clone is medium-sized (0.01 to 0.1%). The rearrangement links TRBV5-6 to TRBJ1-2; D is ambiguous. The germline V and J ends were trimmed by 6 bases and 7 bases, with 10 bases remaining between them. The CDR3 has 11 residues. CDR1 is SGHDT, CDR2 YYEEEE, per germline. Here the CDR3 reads CASKFHRGYTF. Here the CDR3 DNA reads TGTGCCAGCAAATTCCACCGTGGCTACACCTTC. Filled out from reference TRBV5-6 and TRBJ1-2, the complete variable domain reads DAGVTQSPTHLIKTRGQQVTLRCSPKSGHDTVSWYQQALGQGPQFIFQYYEEEERQRGNFPDRFSGHQFPNYSSELNVNALLLGDSALYLCASKFHRGYTFGSGTRLTVV.